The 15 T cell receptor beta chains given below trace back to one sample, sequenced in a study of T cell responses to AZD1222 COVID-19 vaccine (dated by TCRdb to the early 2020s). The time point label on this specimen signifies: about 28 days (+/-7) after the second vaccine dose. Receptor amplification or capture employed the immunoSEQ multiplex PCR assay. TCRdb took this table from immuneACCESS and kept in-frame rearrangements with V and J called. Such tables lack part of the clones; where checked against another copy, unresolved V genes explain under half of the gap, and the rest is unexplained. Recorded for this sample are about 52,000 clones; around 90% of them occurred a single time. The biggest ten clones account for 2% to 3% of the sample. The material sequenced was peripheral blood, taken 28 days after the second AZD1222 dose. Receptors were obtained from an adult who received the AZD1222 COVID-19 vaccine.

CDR3 coding DNA: TGTGCTAGTGGTTTGGGTTCCCGGTCTGGGGGAGATACGCAGTATTTT. The encoded protein is CASGLGSRSGGDTQYF. This chain uses TRBV12-5 with TRBJ2-3, with D perhaps assigned TRBD1 or TRBD2 (5 bases each). The V and J ends lost 1 base and 5 bases respectively, with 16 bases between them. There are 16 residues in the CDR3. The germline V gene encodes CDR1 LGHNT and CDR2 FRNRAP.

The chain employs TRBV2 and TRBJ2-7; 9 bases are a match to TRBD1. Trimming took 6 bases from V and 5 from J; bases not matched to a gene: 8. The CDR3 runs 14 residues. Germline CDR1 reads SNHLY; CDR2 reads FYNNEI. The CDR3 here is CASRGGQGRDEQYF. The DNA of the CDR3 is TGTGCCAGCAGGGGGGGACAGGGTCGCGACGAGCAGTACTTC.

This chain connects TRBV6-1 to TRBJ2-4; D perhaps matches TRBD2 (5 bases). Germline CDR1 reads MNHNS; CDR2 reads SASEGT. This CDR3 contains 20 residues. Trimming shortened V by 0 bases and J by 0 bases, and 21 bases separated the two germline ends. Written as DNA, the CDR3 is TGTGCCAGCAGTGAAGCGCTTCCTAGTCGGGGATCACTAGCCAAAAACATTCAGTACTTC. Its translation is CASSEALPSRGSLAKNIQYF.

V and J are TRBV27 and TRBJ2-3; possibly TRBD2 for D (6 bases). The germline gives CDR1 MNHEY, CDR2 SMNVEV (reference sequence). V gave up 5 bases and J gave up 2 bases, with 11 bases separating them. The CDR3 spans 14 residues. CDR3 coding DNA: TGTGCCAGCAGTCGCCGGGACTCCACAGATACGCAGTATTTT. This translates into CASSRRDSTDTQYF.

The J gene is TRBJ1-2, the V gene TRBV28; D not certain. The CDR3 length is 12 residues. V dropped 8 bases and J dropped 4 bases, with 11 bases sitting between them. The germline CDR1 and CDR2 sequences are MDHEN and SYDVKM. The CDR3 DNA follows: TGTGCCAGCCAGTTTGGAGGCTATGGCTACACCTTC. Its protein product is CASQFGGYGYTF.

As DNA, the CDR3 is TGTGCCAGCAGCCCCGACCCCCGGGACAGTCGTTATAGCAATCAGCCCCAGCATTTT. The encoded protein is CASSPDPRDSRYSNQPQHF. J is TRBJ1-5 and V is TRBV3-1 (or the pseudogene TRBV3-2); 7 bases agree with TRBD1. With 4 bases clipped from V and 0 bases from J, the junction kept 15 bases outside the gene matches. This CDR3 is 19 amino acids long. CDR1 is LGHDT and CDR2 is YNNKEL in the germline V gene (reference sequence).

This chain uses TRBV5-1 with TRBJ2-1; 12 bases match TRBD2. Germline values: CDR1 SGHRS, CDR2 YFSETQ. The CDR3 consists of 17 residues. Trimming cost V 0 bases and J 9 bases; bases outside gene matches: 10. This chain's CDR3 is CASSLGSSGRAGLEQFF. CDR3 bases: TGCGCCAGCAGCTTGGGGTCTAGCGGGAGGGCCGGTCTTGAGCAGTTCTTC.

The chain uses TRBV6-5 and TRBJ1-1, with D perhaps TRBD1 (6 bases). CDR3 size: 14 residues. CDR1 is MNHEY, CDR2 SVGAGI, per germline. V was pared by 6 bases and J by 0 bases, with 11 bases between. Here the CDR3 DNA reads TGTGCCAGCAGCCACAGGGCATTGAACACTGAAGCTTTCTTT. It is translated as CASSHRALNTEAFF.

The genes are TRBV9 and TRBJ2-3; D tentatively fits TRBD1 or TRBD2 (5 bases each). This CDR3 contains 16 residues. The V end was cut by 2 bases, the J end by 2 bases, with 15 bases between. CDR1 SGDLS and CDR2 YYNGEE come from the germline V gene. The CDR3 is CASSVSARDPTDTQYF. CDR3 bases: TGTGCCAGCAGCGTGTCGGCCCGGGACCCCACAGATACGCAGTATTTT.

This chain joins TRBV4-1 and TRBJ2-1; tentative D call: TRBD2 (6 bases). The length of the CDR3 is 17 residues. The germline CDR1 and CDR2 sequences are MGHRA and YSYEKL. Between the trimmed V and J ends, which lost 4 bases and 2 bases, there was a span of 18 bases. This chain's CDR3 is CASSLSNGREAYNEQFF. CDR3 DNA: TGCGCCAGCAGCCTGTCGAACGGGCGGGAAGCCTACAATGAGCAGTTCTTC.

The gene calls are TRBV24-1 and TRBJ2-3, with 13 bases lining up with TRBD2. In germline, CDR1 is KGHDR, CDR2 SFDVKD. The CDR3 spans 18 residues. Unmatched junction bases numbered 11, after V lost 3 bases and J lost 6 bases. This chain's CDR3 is CATSDRRTSGSGPDTQYF. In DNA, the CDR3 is TGTGCCACCAGTGATCGACGGACTAGCGGGAGTGGTCCGGATACGCAGTATTTT.

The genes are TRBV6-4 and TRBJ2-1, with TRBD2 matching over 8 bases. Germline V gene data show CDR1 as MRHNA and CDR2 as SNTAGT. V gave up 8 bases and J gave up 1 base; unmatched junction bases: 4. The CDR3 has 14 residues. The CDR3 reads CASRSGVSYNEQFF. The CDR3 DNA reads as TGTGCCAGCCGTAGCGGGGTGTCCTACAATGAGCAGTTCTTC.

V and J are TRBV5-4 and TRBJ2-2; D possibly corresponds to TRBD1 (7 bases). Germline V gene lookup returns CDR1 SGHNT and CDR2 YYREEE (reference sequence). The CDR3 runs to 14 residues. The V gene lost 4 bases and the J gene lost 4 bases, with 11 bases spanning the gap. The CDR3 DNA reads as TGTGCCAGCAGCACGCAGGGGGGCACCGGGGAGCTGTTTTTT. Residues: CASSTQGGTGELFF.

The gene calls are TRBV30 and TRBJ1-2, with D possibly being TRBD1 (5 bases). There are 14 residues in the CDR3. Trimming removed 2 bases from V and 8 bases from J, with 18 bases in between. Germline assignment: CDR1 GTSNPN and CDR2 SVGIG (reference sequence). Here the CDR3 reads CAWSFLGGAGGYTF. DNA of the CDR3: TGTGCCTGGAGTTTCCTGGGGGGAGCTGGAGGCTACACCTTC. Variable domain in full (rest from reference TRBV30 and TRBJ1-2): SQTIHQWPATLVQPVGSPLSLECTVEGTSNPNLYWYRQAAGRGLQLLFYSVGIGQISSEVPQNLSASRPQDRQFILSSKKLLLSDSGFYLCAWSFLGGAGGYTFGSGTRLTVV.

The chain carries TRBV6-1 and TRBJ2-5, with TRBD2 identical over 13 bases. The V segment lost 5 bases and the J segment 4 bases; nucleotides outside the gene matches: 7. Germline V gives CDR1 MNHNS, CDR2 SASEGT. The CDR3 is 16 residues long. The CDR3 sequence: CASSKGLAGAAETQYF. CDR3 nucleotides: TGTGCCAGCAGTAAAGGACTAGCGGGAGCGGCAGAGACCCAGTACTTC.